This T cell receptor (beta chain) was captured by sequencing in a study of patients and donors after allogeneic stem cell transplantation. This clonotype has a handful of counts. TCRdb processed the RT-PCR reads anew with MiXCR; each CDR3 protein has one entry. Found here are about 110,000 distinct CDR3 sequences, approximately 40% of them singletons; the top ten hold around 26%. Trimming shortened V by 7 bases and J by 0 bases, and 12 bases separated the two germline ends. The CDR3 consists of 14 residues. The sequencing sample was made of blood, either unsorted or a sorted T cell fraction (not recorded which). The clonotype was recovered from a human donor who was either an allogeneic HSCT recipient or a stem cell or donor lymphocyte infusion donor (not recorded which). It is not recorded whose cells these are; they may come from a transplant donor. V gene TRBV12-3 or TRBV12-4 combines with J gene TRBJ1-2; a weak D match, TRBD1 (5 bases). The CDR3 coding sequence is TGTGCCAGCACCTGGGGGGTCCCTAACTATGGCTACACCTTC. This sequence encodes CASTWGVPNYGYTF.